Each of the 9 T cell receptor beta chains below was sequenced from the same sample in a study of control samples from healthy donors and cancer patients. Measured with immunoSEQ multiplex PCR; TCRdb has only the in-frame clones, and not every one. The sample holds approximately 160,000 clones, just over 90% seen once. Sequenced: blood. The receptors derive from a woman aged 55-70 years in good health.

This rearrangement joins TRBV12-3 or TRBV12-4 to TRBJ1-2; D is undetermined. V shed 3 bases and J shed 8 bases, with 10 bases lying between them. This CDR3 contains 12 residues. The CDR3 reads CASSLGSWGYTF. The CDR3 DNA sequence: TGTGCCAGCAGTTTGGGGTCTTGGGGCTACACCTTC.

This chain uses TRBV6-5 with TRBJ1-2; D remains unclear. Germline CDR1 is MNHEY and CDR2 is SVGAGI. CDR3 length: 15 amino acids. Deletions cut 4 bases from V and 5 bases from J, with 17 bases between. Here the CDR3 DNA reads TGTGCCAGCAGTTCGCCCGCTAGGGCACCATATGGCTACACCTTC. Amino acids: CASSSPARAPYGYTF.

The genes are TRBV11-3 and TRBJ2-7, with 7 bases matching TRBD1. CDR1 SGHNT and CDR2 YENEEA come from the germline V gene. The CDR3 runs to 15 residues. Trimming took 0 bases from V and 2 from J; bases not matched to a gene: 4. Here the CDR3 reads CASSLDGTETYEQYF. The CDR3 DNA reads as TGTGCCAGCAGCTTAGATGGGACAGAGACCTACGAGCAGTACTTC.

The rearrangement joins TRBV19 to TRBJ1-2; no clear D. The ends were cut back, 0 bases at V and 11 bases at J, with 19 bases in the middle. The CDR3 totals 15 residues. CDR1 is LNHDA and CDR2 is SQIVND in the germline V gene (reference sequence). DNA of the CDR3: TGTGCCAGTAGTATAGAACATTCTACGGCTCGGTATTACACCTTC. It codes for CASSIEHSTARYYTF.

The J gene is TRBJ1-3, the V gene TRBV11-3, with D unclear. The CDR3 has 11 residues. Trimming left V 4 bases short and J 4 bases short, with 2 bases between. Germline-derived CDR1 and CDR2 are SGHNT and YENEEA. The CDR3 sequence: CASSSGNTIYF. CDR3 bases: TGTGCCAGCAGCTCGGGAAACACCATATATTTT.

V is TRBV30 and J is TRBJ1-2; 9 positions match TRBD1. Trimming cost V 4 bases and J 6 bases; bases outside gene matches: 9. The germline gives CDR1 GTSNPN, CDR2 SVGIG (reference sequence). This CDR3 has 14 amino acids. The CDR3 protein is CAWTRTGAPDGYTF. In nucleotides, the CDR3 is TGTGCCTGGACACGGACAGGGGCCCCGGATGGCTACACCTTC.

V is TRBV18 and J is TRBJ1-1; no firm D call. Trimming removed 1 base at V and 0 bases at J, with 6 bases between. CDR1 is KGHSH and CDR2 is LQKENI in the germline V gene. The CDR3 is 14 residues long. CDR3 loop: CASSPLYMNTEAFF. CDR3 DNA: TGTGCCAGCTCACCACTGTACATGAACACTGAAGCTTTCTTT.

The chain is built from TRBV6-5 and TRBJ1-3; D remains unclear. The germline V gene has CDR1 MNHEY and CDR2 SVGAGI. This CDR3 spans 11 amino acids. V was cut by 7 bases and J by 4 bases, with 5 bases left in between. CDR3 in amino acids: CASTRGNTIYF. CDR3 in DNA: TGTGCCAGCACGCGAGGAAACACCATATATTTT.

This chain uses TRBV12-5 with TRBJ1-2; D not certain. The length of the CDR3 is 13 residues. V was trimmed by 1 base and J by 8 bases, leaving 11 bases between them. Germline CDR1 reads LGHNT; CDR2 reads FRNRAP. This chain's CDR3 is CASGLGGPGGYTF. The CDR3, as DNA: TGTGCTAGTGGTTTGGGCGGGCCTGGGGGCTACACCTTC.